This T cell receptor beta chain was obtained from a study of kidney transplant recipient with SARS-CoV-2 infection. With V trimmed by 1 base and J by 2 bases, 4 bases remained unmatched. Germline V lookup: CDR1 SGHVS, CDR2 FNYEAQ. The CDR3 totals 15 residues. TCRdb reanalysed the reads using MiXCR and keeps one entry per CDR3 protein. The sample has 200,000 to 300,000 distinct CDR3 sequences; 25% to 35% are singletons. Sequencing was performed on a blood sample, taken at baseline and between days 110 and 120 from a kidney transplant recipient. The receptor's source is a male patient between 25 and 39 years old who had COVID-19 and was a kidney transplant recipient. The T cells may come from the graft donor. V gene TRBV7-6 combines with J gene TRBJ2-5, with 7 bases matching TRBD2. The DNA of the CDR3 is TGTGCCAGCAGCTTAGGGGGAGGGGCTCAAGAGACCCAGTACTTC. Translation: CASSLGGGAQETQYF.